This entry concerns a single TCR beta chain. CDR1 is MNHNS and CDR2 is SASEGT in the germline V gene. J gave up 0 bases and V 4 bases, and 6 bases lay outside the gene matches. This CDR3 region has 16 residues. Some clones are missing from TCRdb's copy, which holds only in-frame ones; the method was immunoSEQ multiplex PCR. The data contain around 74,000 clones, under 95% of them singletons. This sample is drawn from a study of OX40 agonist ivuxolimab in advanced cancers. Turning to the study itself: Cancers in dose escalation were hepatocellular, melanoma, renal cell and head and neck.

The TCR comes from an adult with an advanced solid tumor such as melanoma, head and neck, liver or kidney cancer. Specimen: CD4+ or CD8+ T cells sorted from blood, collected in a trial of the OX40 agonist ivuxolimab. The rearrangement joins TRBV6-1 to TRBJ2-1; 7 bases are shared with TRBD1. CDR3 residues: CASSARQGSSYNEQFF. CDR3 coding DNA: TGTGCCAGCAGTGCCAGACAGGGCAGCTCCTACAATGAGCAGTTCTTC.